This paragraph covers one T cell receptor beta chain sequence. This clonotype was counted many times. Its antigen is not yet known. Per-base quality was not reported, and no clone a single base away is much larger than it. These data come from a study of T cell repertoires in cytomegalovirus infection (dated by TCRdb to about 2019). Concerning the study at large: Donor HLA type was relevant to the analysis, as public TCR beta signatures indicated carriage of CMV infection together with the matching HLA type.

The CDR3 contains 15 residues, cysteine and phenylalanine counted. CDR3 DNA is the only sequence kept; it has 45 bases, read in frame from the first base. A distance of 11 bases separates the germline ends of V and J, which lose 5 bases and 1 base respectively. CDR1 and CDR2 were assigned from the germline V gene as SGHTA and FQGNSA. General findings and caveats noted by the study authors: The ex vivo response was dominated by HLA-C-restricted CMV-specific TCR beta clonotypes, which also provided the single most frequent clonotype in two of eight donors. In both this cohort and an independent roughly 350-donor cohort, the cumulative frequency of public TCR beta family members distinguished carriers of CMV infection plus the relevant HLA type.

TCRdb records Illumina HiSeq 1500 as the sequencer. The public reads were reanalyzed by TCRdb: fastp trimming at Q25, MiXCR alignment, in-frame beta chains only. Entries are consolidated by CDR3 protein sequence, retaining the most common genes and DNA. The sample data list around 530,000 distinct CDR3 sequences, and 16% of these were observed just once. The ten most abundant clones make up 24% of the sample. The material sequenced was CD8+ T cells from PBMCs. The sequence was collected from a human donor in good health (CMV status not recorded). Some clones in this sample may be carry-over from other donors' samples. This chain joins TRBV7-2 to TRBJ2-2, with the D gene not confidently named. Here is the DNA: TGTGCCAGCAGCAACGGGCCCCGGAACACCGGGGAGCTGTTTTTT. Translated, it reads CASSNGPRNTGELFF.